These 11 T cell receptor beta chains originate from one sample sequenced in a study of T cells after yellow fever vaccination. TCRdb passed the 5' RACE reads through MiXCR, listing each CDR3 protein once. The sample contains about 500,000 distinct CDR3 sequences, less than 20% of which appear only once. This material consisted of PBMCs, taken roughly 5 days after the first yellow fever vaccination. The origin of the receptors is a man between 18 and 35 years old who received the YFV17D yellow fever vaccine.

V gene TRBV19 combines with J gene TRBJ2-7, with a weak D call TRBD1 (5 bases). Germline-derived CDR1 and CDR2 are LNHDA and SQIVND (reference sequence). The CDR3 runs 13 residues. V was shortened by 4 bases and J by 3 bases, with 10 bases between the two germline ends. CDR3 in amino acids: CASSTQRGYEQYF. The CDR3 nucleotides are TGTGCCAGTAGTACACAAAGGGGCTACGAGCAGTACTTC.

V is TRBV6-1 and J is TRBJ1-6, with D possibly TRBD1 on 5 matching bases. This CDR3 has 13 residues. Between the trimmed V and J ends, which lost 6 bases and 5 bases, there was a span of 8 bases. CDR1 and CDR2 (germline): MNHNS, SASEGT. This chain's CDR3 is CASRPRDNSPLHF. CDR3 coding DNA: TGTGCCAGCAGGCCCAGGGATAATTCACCCCTCCACTTT.

The chain links TRBV30 to TRBJ2-5, with D possibly TRBD2 on 6 matching bases. Trimming left V 4 bases short and J 1 base short, with 7 bases between. The CDR3 loop spans 12 amino acids. Looked up from germline, CDR1 is GTSNPN and CDR2 is SVGIG (reference sequence). CDR3 in amino acids: CAWTAGQETQYF. The CDR3 bases are TGTGCCTGGACAGCGGGCCAAGAGACCCAGTACTTC.

In DNA form, the CDR3 reads TGTGCCAGCAGTTACGATCCATTCGGACAGGGAATAACAGATACGCAGTATTTT. It codes for CASSYDPFGQGITDTQYF. V gene TRBV6-5 combines with J gene TRBJ2-3; 8 nucleotides match TRBD1. This CDR3 is 18 amino acids long. The germline CDR1 and CDR2 sequences are MNHEY and SVGAGI. V gave up 2 bases and J gave up 3 bases; unmatched junction bases: 13.

The V gene is TRBV6-5, the J gene TRBJ2-2; 7 nucleotides line up with TRBD1. The CDR3 is 16 amino acids. CDR1 is MNHEY and CDR2 is SVGAGI in the germline V gene. Trimming at V came to 4 bases and at J to 5 bases, leaving 10 bases not matched to a gene. CDR3: CASSSQIKGATGELFF. The CDR3 nucleotides are TGTGCCAGCAGTTCCCAGATCAAGGGGGCAACCGGGGAGCTGTTTTTT.

This clonotype was seen more than once but under ten times. The J gene is TRBJ2-3, the V gene TRBV4-1; D possibly uses TRBD1 or TRBD2 (5 bases each). The CDR3 is 16 amino acids. V was clipped by 1 base and J by 1 base, with 12 bases between them. Germline V gives CDR1 MGHRA, CDR2 YSYEKL. Written as DNA, the CDR3 is TGCGCCAGCAGCCAAGGGGACCGTAGGGGCACAGATACGCAGTATTTT. It yields the protein CASSQGDRRGTDTQYF.

This clonotype was seen a few times. The V gene is TRBV7-9, the J gene TRBJ2-1; D possibly corresponds to TRBD2 (5 bases). V lost 5 bases and J lost 4, with 12 bases in between. This CDR3 is 14 amino acids long. Germline V CDR1 and CDR2: SEHNR, FQNEAQ (reference sequence). The CDR3 DNA reads TGTGCCAGCAGCGCCTCCGGGATGTACAATGAGCAGTTCTTC. Residues: CASSASGMYNEQFF.

The rearrangement links TRBV5-1 to TRBJ2-3, with D unclear. Between the trimmed V and J ends, which lost 0 bases and 1 base, there was a span of 9 bases. CDR1 and CDR2 (germline): SGHRS, YFSETQ. This CDR3 contains 15 residues. In nucleotides, the CDR3 is TGCGCCAGCAGCTTGGAGCTAGTAGGCACAGATACGCAGTATTTT. This codes for CASSLELVGTDTQYF.

The chain links TRBV7-9 to TRBJ1-5; D possibly corresponds to TRBD1 (6 bases). Trimming cost V 5 bases and J 11 bases, with 16 bases left between them. Germline values: CDR1 SEHNR, CDR2 FQNEAQ (reference sequence). This CDR3 comprises 13 residues. The CDR3 loop is CASSPTGYGSQHF. Here the CDR3 DNA reads TGTGCCAGCAGCCCCACAGGGTATGGGTCCCAGCATTTT.

The V and J genes are TRBV11-1 and TRBJ1-1, with a possible D match to TRBD1 (5 bases). This CDR3 region has 19 residues. Germline V lookup: CDR1 SGHAT, CDR2 FQDESV (reference sequence). Between the trimmed V and J ends, which lost 0 bases and 4 bases, there was a span of 24 bases. CDR3 amino acids: CASSLAEQGEGFFITEAFF. The CDR3 bases are TGTGCCAGCAGCTTAGCGGAGCAGGGAGAGGGTTTTTTTATCACTGAAGCTTTCTTT.

The genes are TRBV7-2 and TRBJ1-1; tentative D call: TRBD1 (5 bases). The CDR3 runs to 14 residues. Looked up from germline, CDR1 is SGHTA and CDR2 is FQGNSA. V was shortened by 6 bases and J by 3 bases, with 14 bases between the two germline ends. CDR3 bases: TGTGCCAGCAGTCAGTTCGGGGCGGACACTGAAGCTTTCTTT. It translates to CASSQFGADTEAFF.